This T cell receptor (beta chain) originates from a study of blood T cell repertoires in COVID-19. Study at large: COVID-19 samples collected from the United States, Italy and Spain covered acute and convalescent phases. The analysed material was cDNA or gDNA that came from T cells, B-cell-depleted T cells, or PBMCs.

The CDR3 contains 15 residues. The germline V gene has CDR1 PRHDT and CDR2 FYEKMQ (reference sequence). V was pared by 5 bases and J by 3 bases, with 15 bases between. Here immunoSEQ multiplex PCR was the method, and the copy in TCRdb shows in-frame clones only, minus some. This repertoire shows some 150,000 clones, about 85% found once; its top ten account for under 3%. This sequence joins TRBV13 and TRBJ2-3; TRBD1 might be the D (5 bases). Sequenced material: peripheral blood. This receptor was identified in a woman aged 40-49 years with active or convalescent COVID-19. CDR3 nucleotides: TGTGCCAGCAGCCCTGGGGCCCGAGGAACAGATACGCAGTATTTT. Protein product: CASSPGARGTDTQYF.